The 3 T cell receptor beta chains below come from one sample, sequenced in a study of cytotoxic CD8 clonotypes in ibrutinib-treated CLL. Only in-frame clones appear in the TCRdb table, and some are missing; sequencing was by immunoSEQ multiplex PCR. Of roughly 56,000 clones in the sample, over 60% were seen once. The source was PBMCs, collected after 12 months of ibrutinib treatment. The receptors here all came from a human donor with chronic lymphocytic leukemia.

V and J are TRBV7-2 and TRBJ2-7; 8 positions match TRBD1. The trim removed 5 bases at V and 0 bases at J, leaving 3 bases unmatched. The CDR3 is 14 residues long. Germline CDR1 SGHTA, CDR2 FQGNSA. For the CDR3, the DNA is TGTGCCAGCAGCATAGGGACAGGCTCCTACGAGCAGTACTTC. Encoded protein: CASSIGTGSYEQYF. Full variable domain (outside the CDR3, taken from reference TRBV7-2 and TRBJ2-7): GAGVSQSPSNKVTEKGKDVELRCDPISGHTALYWYRQSLGQGLEFLIYFQGNSAPDKSGLPSDRFSAERTGGSVSTLTIQRTQQEDSAVYLCASSIGTGSYEQYFGPGTRLTVT.

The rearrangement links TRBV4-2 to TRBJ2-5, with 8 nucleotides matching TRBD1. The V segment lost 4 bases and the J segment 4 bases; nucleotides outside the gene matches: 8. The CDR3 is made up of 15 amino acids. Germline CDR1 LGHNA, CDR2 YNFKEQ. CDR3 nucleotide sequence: TGTGCCAGCAGCCCACCCCCCGGACAGGGAGAGACCCAGTACTTC. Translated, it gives CASSPPPGQGETQYF.

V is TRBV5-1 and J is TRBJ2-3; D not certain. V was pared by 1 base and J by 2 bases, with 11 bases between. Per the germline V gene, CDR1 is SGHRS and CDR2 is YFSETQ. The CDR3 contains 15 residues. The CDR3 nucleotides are TGCGCCAGCAGCTTGAAGGGATCGGACACAGATACGCAGTATTTT. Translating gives CASSLKGSDTDTQYF.